This TCR beta chain was identified during a study of T-cell reconstitution after alpha-beta-depleted transplantation in children. Broader study findings: Recipient T cells and thymic progenitors that survived were the source of the high TCRbeta diversity seen at day 60 in some patients. T-cell numbers and diversity one year post-transplant derived largely from freshly generated T cells. Several hundred expanded graft clones reportedly gave rise to the alpha-beta T cells present about two months after transplant.

TCRbeta library preparation incorporated unique molecular identifiers. TCRdb itself ran the PCR reads through MiXCR, one entry per CDR3 protein. The table has approximately 400,000 distinct CDR3 sequences, about 17% seen once; the top ten hold 25% to 30%. This clonotype was seen a few times. Its matching antigen is unknown. V gave up 4 bases and J gave up 6 bases; unmatched junction bases: 8. The germline V gene encodes CDR1 DFQATT and CDR2 SNEGSKA (reference sequence). The CDR3 is made up of 16 amino acids. The V and J genes are TRBV20-1 and TRBJ2-1; 14 bases are a match to TRBD2. Sequences were derived from PBMCs, mostly from graft donor cells, sampled 360 days after TCRalphabeta/CD19-depleted stem cell transplant. The sequence derives from a boy in the first two years of life who had a stem cell transplant for Wiskott-Aldrich syndrome, so the T cells may come from the graft donor. The CDR3 DNA sequence: TGCAGTGCTATGACTAGCGGGAGGGCCGTGGGCAATGAGCAGTTCTTC. Translation: CSAMTSGRAVGNEQFF.